This T cell receptor (beta chain) was sequenced during a study of cytomegalovirus exposure and HLA in healthy donors. Overall study: The platform used for the 120 validation repertoires matched that of the approximately 670 first-cohort repertoires, a later analysis reported.

Generated by immunoSEQ multiplex PCR, the TCRdb table keeps only in-frame clones and is missing some. The sample has roughly 62,000 clones, roughly 90% seen once. V was trimmed by 3 bases and J by 14 bases, leaving 17 bases between them. Germline V CDR1 and CDR2: SEHNR, FQNEAQ (reference sequence). The CDR3 totals 13 residues. As concerns this clone: The antigen is unknown.

Whole-study results and caveats: Most observed TCR sequences were rare, whereas some public TCRs were detected in many donors. 150 or so TCR beta chains were listed as cytomegalovirus-associated.

The chain joins TRBV7-9 to TRBJ2-1; D may be TRBD2 (6 bases). This TCR derives from a woman under 40 in good health and CMV-seronegative. Sample: PBMCs. Here the CDR3 DNA reads TGTGCCAGCAGCTTGATGGAGGGACCCCGCGAGTTCTTC. Its protein is CASSLMEGPREFF.